This entry lists 23 T cell receptor beta chains sequenced from one sample in a study of glioma-infiltrating T cells. Using RNA template, CDR3s of TCR alpha and beta were amplified with iRepertoire arm-PCR. TCRdb fed the multiplex PCR reads into MiXCR, producing one record per CDR3 protein. This table has 150,000 to 200,000 distinct CDR3 sequences, about 32% appearing once. The sequencing input was glioma tissue, nonneoplastic brain tissue, or PBMCs (not recorded which). The receptors were sampled from a human donor with low-grade glioma or glioblastoma, undergoing nonglioma brain surgery, or in good health (not recorded which).

The sample holds many counts of this clonotype. The chain combines TRBV15 with TRBJ2-7; no clear D. The CDR3 length is 12 residues. The V end lost 0 bases, the J end lost 5 bases, and 5 bases lay between the germline ends. Germline loops: CDR1 LNHNV, CDR2 YYDKDF (reference sequence). The CDR3 nucleotides are TGTGCCACCAGCAGAGAACGGGACGAGCAGTACTTC. Its translation: CATSRERDEQYF.

Details on this clonotype: With a much larger clone just one base away, this may be a read error. The gene calls are TRBV7-6 and TRBJ1-2, with 8 positions matching TRBD1. This CDR3 has 13 residues. CDR1 and CDR2 (germline): SGHVS, FNYEAQ. The CDR3 sequence is CASSSDRGYGNTF. The CDR3 region has the DNA TGTGCCAGCAGCTCCGACAGGGGCTATGGCAACACCTTC.

Regarding this clonotype: Since a much larger clone is just one base distant, this may be a read error. The chain combines TRBV4-1 with TRBJ1-1, with D perhaps TRBD1 (6 bases). V shed 7 bases and J shed 6 bases, with 18 bases lying between them. In germline, CDR1 is MGHRA, CDR2 YSYEKL. The CDR3 length is 14 residues. CDR3: CASIRSGGAPEAFF. The CDR3 coding sequence is TGCGCCAGCATCCGGTCTGGGGGGGCCCCTGAAGCTTTCTTT.

In its sample, this clonotype was seen many times. CDR3 coding DNA: TGTGCCAGCAGCTTGGGTCCCAGCACAGATACGCAGTATTTT. Its protein is CASSLGPSTDTQYF. The gene calls are TRBV7-2 and TRBJ2-3; D unclear. In germline, CDR1 is SGHTA, CDR2 FQGNSA. V gave up 3 bases and J gave up 0 bases, with 7 bases separating them. The CDR3 has 14 residues.

On this clonotype: The junction and the germline gene differ at one end; a read error may be behind it. This chain links TRBV20-1 with TRBJ1-1; TRBD1 might be the D (5 bases). The CDR3 loop spans 13 amino acids. The germline gives CDR1 DFQATT, CDR2 SNEGSKA (reference sequence). The CDR3 loop is CRAPGDSRTEAFF. The DNA of the CDR3 is TGCCGTGCACCGGGCGACAGTCGCACTGAAGCTTTCTTT.

On this clonotype: This may come from a read error, since a much larger clone is one base off. The rearrangement uses TRBV28 and TRBJ2-4, with a weak D call TRBD2 (6 bases). The CDR3 length is 13 residues. The V gene's germline CDR1 is MDHEN and CDR2 SYDVKM. V was clipped by 5 bases and J by 3 bases, with 8 bases between them. The CDR3 DNA reads TGTGCCAGCAGTGGGCGGGACAAAAACATTCAGTACTTC. It is translated as CASSGRDKNIQYF.

At least ten counts were recorded for this clonotype. This chain joins TRBV12-3 or TRBV12-4 and TRBJ1-5; D is unresolved. The CDR3 spans 14 residues. With 2 bases removed from V and 2 bases from J, the gap between germline ends came to 7 bases. The CDR3 loop reads CASSLRAGNQPQHF. For the CDR3, the DNA is TGTGCCAGCAGTTTAAGGGCGGGCAATCAGCCCCAGCATTTT.

The sample holds many counts of this clonotype. V gene TRBV6-1 combines with J gene TRBJ2-5; TRBD2 aligns across 7 bases. CDR3 length equals 15 residues. The germline V gene encodes CDR1 MNHNS and CDR2 SASEGT. The junction had 6 bases not matched to a gene; V was cut back by 5 bases and J by 0 bases. CDR3 residues: CASSRRDYHQETQYF. For the CDR3, the DNA is TGTGCCAGCAGTCGCCGGGACTACCACCAAGAGACCCAGTACTTC.

This clonotype was observed a handful of times. V is TRBV5-6 and J is TRBJ2-1; the D is unclear. The V end was cut by 0 bases, the J end by 6 bases, with 13 bases between. From germline, CDR1 is SGHDT and CDR2 YYEEEE. The CDR3 is 15 residues long. The CDR3 spells CASSLAITPFNEQFF. Here the CDR3 DNA reads TGTGCCAGCAGCTTGGCTATTACTCCTTTCAATGAGCAGTTCTTC.

With respect to this clonotype: A much larger clone differs by one base, so this may be a read error. This chain joins TRBV7-2 and TRBJ2-5, with 9 bases identical to TRBD2. CDR1 is SGHTA, CDR2 FQGNSA, per germline. The length of the CDR3 is 14 residues. CDR3: CANSLEGLAETQYF. CDR3 bases: TGTGCCAACAGCTTAGAGGGACTAGCCGAGACCCAGTACTTC.

This clonotype appeared once. This clone may be a read error of a much larger clone one base away. This chain uses TRBV5-4 with TRBJ1-5; tentatively, D is TRBD1 (6 bases). Germline CDR1 is SGHNT and CDR2 is YYREEE (reference sequence). The CDR3 consists of 14 residues. DNA for the CDR3: TGTGCCGGCAGCGTACAGGGTTTGAATCAGCCCCAGCATTTT. It encodes CAGSVQGLNQPQHF.

This clonotype has only a few counts. The chain is built from TRBV29-1 and TRBJ1-4; possibly TRBD1 for D (6 bases). V shed 3 bases and J shed 11 bases, with 13 bases lying between them. The CDR3 runs 12 residues. The germline V gene has CDR1 SQVTM and CDR2 ANQGSEA. CDR3 region: CSVEGATEKLFF. Here the CDR3 DNA reads TGCAGCGTTGAGGGGGCTACGGAGAAACTGTTTTTT. Drawing the rest from reference TRBV29-1 and TRBJ1-4, the complete variable domain is SAVISQKPSRDICQRGTSLTIQCQVDSQVTMMFWYRQQPGQSLTLIATANQGSEATYESGFVIDKFPISRPNLTFSTLTVSNMSPEDSSIYLCSVEGATEKLFFGSGTQLSVL.

As to this clonotype: A much bigger clone sits one base away, suggesting this may be a read error. The conserved phenylalanine or tryptophan is not found at the CDR3 terminus, so this likely reflects a read error. The chain carries TRBV27 and TRBJ2-6, with 9 bases aligning to TRBD1. The V and J ends lost 1 base and 1 base, in that order; junction bases with no gene match: 2. The CDR3 runs 17 residues. Germline V gene data show CDR1 as MNHEY and CDR2 as SMNVEV (reference sequence). CDR3 sequence reads: CASSLYRGRSGANVLTL. CDR3 nucleotide sequence: TGTGCCAGCAGTTTATACAGGGGGCGATCTGGGGCCAACGTCCTGACTTTA.

This clonotype was seen ten or more times. This rearrangement joins TRBV2 to TRBJ1-2; TRBD1 agrees at 8 bases. CDR1 and CDR2 (germline): SNHLY, FYNNEI. The CDR3 runs 14 residues. Trimming cost V 7 bases and J 7 bases; bases outside gene matches: 11. The CDR3 reads CASISGTGSLGYTF. The CDR3 nucleotides are TGTGCCAGCATCTCCGGGACAGGCTCCCTTGGCTACACCTTC.

The chain joins TRBV6-1 to TRBJ2-5; D remains ambiguous. Trimming removed 6 bases from V and 8 bases from J, with 13 bases in between. The germline V gene has CDR1 MNHNS and CDR2 SASEGT. CDR3 length equals 12 residues. CDR3: CASSLQSNTQYF. In DNA form, the CDR3 reads TGTGCCAGCAGCCTTCAATCCAACACCCAGTACTTC.

The table lists this clonotype with a few counts. J is TRBJ1-4 and V is TRBV19; 7 bases are shared with TRBD1. V was clipped by 7 bases and J by 7 bases; unmatched bases: 12. CDR1 LNHDA and CDR2 SQIVND come from the germline V gene (reference sequence). The CDR3 loop spans 15 amino acids. CDR3 in amino acids: CASTSKGARGEKLFF. The CDR3 region has the DNA TGTGCCAGTACCTCTAAGGGGGCGAGAGGTGAAAAACTGTTTTTT.

This clonotype was recorded once. A read error may explain this, as a much larger clone is one base away. The chain is built from TRBV7-9 and TRBJ2-7, with 7 bases aligning to TRBD2. The CDR3 is 13 residues long. Germline CDR1 is SEHNR and CDR2 is FQNEAQ (reference sequence). V shed 5 bases, J shed 7 bases, and the junction held 8 bases outside the gene matches. CDR3 coding DNA: TGTGCCAGCAGCAGGACTAGTCCCAATGAGCAGTACTTC. It translates to CASSRTSPNEQYF.

This clonotype has a count of ten or more. The CDR3 DNA follows: TGTGCCAGCAGTTGGGGTTGGACCGGGGAGCTGTTTTTT. As protein: CASSWGWTGELFF. The chain recombines TRBV6-2 or TRBV6-3 with TRBJ2-2; D gene unclear. With 4 bases removed from V and 5 bases from J, the gap between germline ends came to 8 bases. The CDR3 has 13 residues. Germline V CDR1 and CDR2: MNHEY, SVGEGT.

At least ten counts were recorded for this clonotype. The rearrangement joins TRBV24-1 to TRBJ1-1; D is unclear. V was cut by 0 bases and J by 1 base, with 11 bases left in between. This CDR3 spans 16 amino acids. Germline CDR1 reads KGHDR; CDR2 reads SFDVKD. The CDR3 spells CATSDLRRQRNTEAFF. The CDR3 nucleotides read TGTGCCACCAGTGATTTGCGTCGGCAGAGGAACACTGAAGCTTTCTTT.

This clonotype was detected ten times or more. The chain carries TRBV20-1 and TRBJ1-1; a weak D match, TRBD1 (5 bases). V lost 6 bases and J 3 bases, leaving 14 bases between the germline ends. Germline values: CDR1 DFQATT, CDR2 SNEGSKA (reference sequence). This CDR3 has 13 amino acids. CDR3 sequence: CSAGGDRYTEAFF. The CDR3 coding sequence is TGCAGTGCGGGAGGGGACCGATACACTGAAGCTTTCTTT.

The chain couples TRBV27 to TRBJ1-1; D gene ambiguous. The CDR3 is 16 residues long. Germline V gives CDR1 MNHEY, CDR2 SMNVEV (reference sequence). Trimming shortened V by 2 bases and J by 0 bases, and 13 bases separated the two germline ends. CDR3 bases: TGTGCCAGCAGTTTAACTCCAGGACGGCTGAACACTGAAGCTTTCTTT. This codes for CASSLTPGRLNTEAFF.

Concerning this clonotype itself: Germline is not matched at one junction end, which may reflect a read error. This chain joins TRBV20-1 and TRBJ2-1, with 14 nucleotides matching TRBD2. The CDR3 extends over 16 amino acids. Per the germline V gene, CDR1 is DFQATT and CDR2 is SNEGSKA (reference sequence). The CDR3: CSANRGTSGSGYERFF. DNA for the CDR3: TGCAGTGCCAATCGAGGGACTAGCGGGAGTGGGTATGAGCGGTTCTTC.

The chain joins TRBV29-1 to TRBJ1-2; 12 bases agree with TRBD1. The germline CDR1 and CDR2 sequences are SQVTM and ANQGSEA. This CDR3 spans 15 amino acids. V was clipped by 0 bases and J by 5 bases; unmatched bases: 4. DNA for the CDR3: TGCAGCGTTGAAGATCCGGGACAGGGGGCTTATGGCTACACCTTC. The encoded protein is CSVEDPGQGAYGYTF. Together with reference TRBV29-1 and TRBJ1-2, the CDR3 gives the full variable domain: SAVISQKPSRDICQRGTSLTIQCQVDSQVTMMFWYRQQPGQSLTLIATANQGSEATYESGFVIDKFPISRPNLTFSTLTVSNMSPEDSSIYLCSVEDPGQGAYGYTFGSGTRLTVV.